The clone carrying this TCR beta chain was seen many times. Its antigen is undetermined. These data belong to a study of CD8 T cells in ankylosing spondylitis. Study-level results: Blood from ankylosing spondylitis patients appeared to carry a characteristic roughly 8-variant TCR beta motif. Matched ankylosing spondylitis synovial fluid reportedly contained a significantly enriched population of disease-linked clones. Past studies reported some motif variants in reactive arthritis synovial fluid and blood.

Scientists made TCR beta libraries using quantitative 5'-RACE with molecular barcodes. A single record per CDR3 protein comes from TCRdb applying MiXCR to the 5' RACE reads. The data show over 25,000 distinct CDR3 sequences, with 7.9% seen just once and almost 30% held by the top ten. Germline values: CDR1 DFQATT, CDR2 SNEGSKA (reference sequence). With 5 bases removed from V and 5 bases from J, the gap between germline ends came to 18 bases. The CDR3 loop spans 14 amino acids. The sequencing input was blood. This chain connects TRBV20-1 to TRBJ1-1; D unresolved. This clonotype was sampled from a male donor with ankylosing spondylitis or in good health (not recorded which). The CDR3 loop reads CSAEPPGSGTEAFF. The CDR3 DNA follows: TGCAGTGCTGAGCCCCCGGGCAGTGGGACTGAAGCTTTCTTT.